This entry lists 25 T cell receptor beta chains sequenced from one sample in a study of cytomegalovirus exposure and HLA in healthy donors. Vbeta (60) and Jbeta (13) primers were used in the PCR. Data came from immunoSEQ multiplex PCR; TCRdb stores just in-frame clones and leaves some out. The sample yields about 130,000 clones, 85% seen once. Sequencing used PBMCs. The receptors stem from a young woman in good health and CMV-seropositive.

This clone was seen a single time. The chain recombines TRBV19 with TRBJ1-1; no definite D call. This CDR3 contains 12 residues. Trimming removed 3 bases from V and 6 bases from J, with 8 bases in between. Germline values: CDR1 LNHDA, CDR2 SQIVND (reference sequence). The CDR3 region is CASSMRSAEAFF. The CDR3 nucleotides read TGTGCCAGTAGTATGAGGTCGGCTGAAGCTTTCTTT.

V and J are TRBV27 and TRBJ2-3; TRBD2 aligns across 9 bases. V gave up 8 bases and J gave up 1 base; unmatched junction bases: 13. The CDR3 spans 17 residues. Looked up from germline, CDR1 is MNHEY and CDR2 is SMNVEV (reference sequence). The CDR3 loop is CASLPKRGDTGTDTQYF. In DNA form, the CDR3 reads TGTGCCAGCTTACCTAAGCGGGGGGACACCGGCACAGATACGCAGTATTTT.

The V call is TRBV27, the J call TRBJ2-5, with TRBD2 identical over 7 bases. Germline trimming cut 5 bases from V and 2 bases from J; bases unmatched to any gene: 8. Germline values: CDR1 MNHEY, CDR2 SMNVEV (reference sequence). There are 15 residues in the CDR3. CDR3 loop: CASSPNGRWQETQYF. Here the CDR3 DNA reads TGTGCCAGCAGTCCCAACGGGAGGTGGCAAGAGACCCAGTACTTC.

This chain links TRBV27 with TRBJ1-2, with D hard to call. The CDR3 covers 14 residues. V gave up 0 bases and J gave up 2 bases, with 7 bases separating them. The germline V gene has CDR1 MNHEY and CDR2 SMNVEV (reference sequence). The CDR3 here is CASSLSGENYGYTF. The CDR3, as DNA: TGTGCCAGCAGTTTATCCGGTGAGAACTATGGCTACACCTTC.

V is TRBV5-4 and J is TRBJ1-2; 10 bases are a match to TRBD1. V gave up 4 bases and J gave up 8 bases; unmatched junction bases: 8. The CDR3 extends over 14 amino acids. Germline-derived CDR1 and CDR2 are SGHNT and YYREEE (reference sequence). In DNA, the CDR3 is TGTGCCAGCAGCCTCCTGGGACAGGGGACAGGCTACACCTTC. It translates to CASSLLGQGTGYTF.

The chain uses TRBV9 and TRBJ1-1; no clear D gene. Germline CDR1 SGDLS, CDR2 YYNGEE. The V gene lost 4 bases and the J gene lost 6 bases, with 13 bases spanning the gap. CDR3 length: 13 residues. The CDR3 DNA reads TGTGCCAGCAGCAGACCGGGGAGAGCTGAAGCTTTCTTT. Translating gives CASSRPGRAEAFF.

The chain links TRBV5-4 to TRBJ2-7; TRBD2 agrees at 14 bases. V shed 2 bases, J shed 5 bases, and the junction held 6 bases outside the gene matches. The CDR3 extends over 16 amino acids. Germline CDR1 reads SGHNT; CDR2 reads YYREEE (reference sequence). Here the CDR3 DNA reads TGTGCCAGCAGCTTAAGACTAGCGGGGGGGCGCGACGAGCAGTACTTC. Its translation: CASSLRLAGGRDEQYF.

This chain uses TRBV21-1 with TRBJ2-7; the table's D call of TRBD1 was not tested on the DNA. TRBV21-1 is described as a pseudogene. The CDR3 runs 15 residues. The CDR3, as DNA: TGTGCCAGCAGCAAGCGGACAGGGGGTATCTACGAGCAGTACTTC. Translating it yields CASSKRTGGIYEQYF.

The chain is built from TRBV7-9 and TRBJ2-5; TRBD1 matches at 9 bases. V shed 5 bases, J shed 5 bases, and the junction held 9 bases outside the gene matches. CDR3 length: 15 amino acids. Germline lookup yields CDR1 SEHNR and CDR2 FQNEAQ (reference sequence). CDR3 sequence reads: CASSLTGGVLETQYF. For the CDR3, the DNA is TGTGCCAGCAGCCTGACAGGGGGGGTTCTGGAGACCCAGTACTTC.

J is TRBJ2-5 and V is TRBV19; TRBD2 agrees at 8 bases. The junction had 17 bases not matched to a gene; V was cut back by 3 bases and J by 5 bases. Germline loops: CDR1 LNHDA, CDR2 SQIVND (reference sequence). The CDR3 covers 18 residues. CDR3 sequence: CASSMRSGSGSAMETQYF. The CDR3, as DNA: TGTGCCAGTAGTATGCGGAGCGGGAGCGGGAGCGCGATGGAGACCCAGTACTTC. The full variable domain, completed using reference TRBV19 and TRBJ2-5, is DGGITQSPKYLFRKEGQNVTLSCEQNLNHDAMYWYRQDPGQGLRLIYYSQIVNDFQKGDIAEGYSVSREKKESFPLTVTSAQKNPTAFYLCASSMRSGSGSAMETQYFGPGTRLLVL.

The CDR3, as DNA: TGTGCCAGCTACAGGGGGCTGACAACTAATGAAAAACTGTTTTTT. Translated: CASYRGLTTNEKLFF. The genes are TRBV2 and TRBJ1-4, with 9 bases identical to TRBD1. This CDR3 is 15 amino acids long. CDR1 and CDR2 from the germline V gene are SNHLY and FYNNEI. V was clipped by 8 bases and J by 0 bases; unmatched bases: 4.

This clone was counted between two and nine times. The V call is TRBV7-3, the J call TRBJ1-4; TRBD1 might be the D (5 bases). The V gene's germline CDR1 is SGHTA and CDR2 FQGTGA. V lost 6 bases and J 0 bases, leaving 8 bases between the germline ends. This CDR3 contains 14 residues. CDR3 coding DNA: TGTGCCAGCAGGTGGGGCCCAACTAATGAAAAACTGTTTTTT. The encoded protein is CASRWGPTNEKLFF.

The chain carries TRBV5-1 and TRBJ2-5; 11 nucleotides line up with TRBD2. Losses at the gene ends were 0 bases for V and 3 bases for J; bases not matched to a gene: 16. The germline V gene encodes CDR1 SGHRS and CDR2 YFSETQ. This CDR3 has 20 residues. CDR3 amino acids: CASSLVSRLAGSTYKETQYF. DNA for the CDR3: TGCGCCAGCAGCTTGGTGTCCCGACTAGCGGGGAGTACTTACAAAGAGACCCAGTACTTC.

This chain joins TRBV18 and TRBJ1-5; D ambiguous. Germline V gene lookup returns CDR1 KGHSH and CDR2 LQKENI. The V end was cut by 2 bases, the J end by 1 base, with 6 bases between. This CDR3 is 14 amino acids long. The CDR3 region is CASSPGQSNQPQHF. The DNA of the CDR3 is TGTGCCAGCTCACCAGGCCAGAGCAATCAGCCCCAGCATTTT. The full variable domain, completed using reference TRBV18 and TRBJ1-5, is NAGVMQNPRHLVRRRGQEARLRCSPMKGHSHVYWYRQLPEEGLKFMVYLQKENIIDESGMPKERFSAEFPKEGPSILRIQQVVRGDSAAYFCASSPGQSNQPQHFGDGTRLSIL.

CDR3 coding DNA: TGTGCCAGCAGTGAAGACAGGGCCCTGAACACTGAAGCTTTCTTT. Translated: CASSEDRALNTEAFF. The chain links TRBV2 to TRBJ1-1; tentative D call: TRBD1 (6 bases). Per the germline V gene, CDR1 is SNHLY and CDR2 is FYNNEI. CDR3 length: 15 amino acids. Trimming removed 1 base at V and 0 bases at J, with 9 bases between.

J is TRBJ2-7 and V is TRBV2, with 8 bases matching TRBD2. The CDR3 sequence is 14 residues long. From germline, CDR1 is SNHLY and CDR2 FYNNEI. V was clipped by 6 bases and J by 3 bases; unmatched bases: 7. CDR3 nucleotide sequence: TGTGCCAGCAGGGCACGGGGGGGCTTCTACGAGCAGTACTTC. Its translation is CASRARGGFYEQYF.

The rearrangement uses TRBV4-1 and TRBJ1-1; the D is unclear. The V gene's germline CDR1 is MGHRA and CDR2 YSYEKL. The germline V and J ends were trimmed by 4 bases and 3 bases, with 9 bases remaining between them. This CDR3 is 13 amino acids long. CDR3 region: CASSRGSHTEAFF. The CDR3 DNA reads TGCGCCAGCAGCCGAGGCAGTCACACTGAAGCTTTCTTT.

The CDR3 loop reads CASSQDGIGNTIYF. The CDR3 DNA is TGTGCCAGCAGCCAAGACGGTATTGGAAACACCATATATTTT. The gene calls are TRBV4-2 and TRBJ1-3, with D unclear. Trimming removed 0 bases at V and 3 bases at J, with 6 bases between. This CDR3 contains 14 residues. Germline CDR1 reads LGHNA; CDR2 reads YNFKEQ.

This sequence joins TRBV7-9 and TRBJ1-2; D might be TRBD1 (6 bases). CDR1 is SEHNR and CDR2 is FQNEAQ in the germline V gene (reference sequence). This CDR3 is 15 amino acids long. V dropped 6 bases and J dropped 6 bases, with 20 bases sitting between them. CDR3 amino acids: CASRDTFAGENGYTF. CDR3 nucleotides: TGTGCCAGCAGAGATACGTTCGCAGGGGAGAATGGCTACACCTTC.

Turning to this clone: At one end the junction does not follow the germline gene, possibly because of a read error. V gene TRBV7-9 combines with J gene TRBJ1-1; D remains unclear. Germline CDR1 is SEHNR and CDR2 is FQNEAQ (reference sequence). The CDR3 spans 15 residues. CDR3 region: CSSSSPHGGNTEAFF. CDR3 bases: TGTTCCAGCAGCTCCCCCCACGGAGGGAACACTGAAGCTTTCTTT.

This chain links TRBV6-1 with TRBJ1-1, with 8 positions matching TRBD1. CDR3 length: 13 residues. The J segment lost 4 bases and the V segment lost 8 bases, leaving 6 bases of the junction unmatched. The V gene's germline CDR1 is MNHNS and CDR2 SASEGT. The CDR3 DNA follows: TGTGCCAGCCCCCGGACAGGGACCACTGAAGCTTTCTTT. This codes for CASPRTGTTEAFF.

V gene TRBV9 combines with J gene TRBJ2-2, with 7 positions matching TRBD2. There are 15 residues in the CDR3. CDR1 and CDR2 (germline): SGDLS, YYNGEE. Germline trimming cut 4 bases from V and 1 base from J; bases unmatched to any gene: 4. CDR3 DNA: TGTGCCAGCAGCAAGTGGGGGGGGAACACCGGGGAGCTGTTTTTT. It is translated as CASSKWGGNTGELFF.

The chain is built from TRBV10-3 and TRBJ1-4, with TRBD1 identical over 9 bases. This CDR3 has 15 amino acids. Germline CDR1 reads ENHRY; CDR2 reads SYGVKD. Trimming took 6 bases from V and 5 from J; bases not matched to a gene: 7. CDR3 loop: CAISLGQGDNEKLFF. Here the CDR3 DNA reads TGTGCCATCAGCCTGGGACAGGGAGACAATGAAAAACTGTTTTTT.

V usage is TRBV19 and J usage is TRBJ1-1; tentatively, D is TRBD1 (5 bases). The V gene's germline CDR1 is LNHDA and CDR2 SQIVND (reference sequence). V was cut by 1 base and J by 3 bases, with 21 bases left in between. The length of the CDR3 is 18 residues. This CDR3 is CASSIGARQTFGDTEAFF. CDR3 sequence (DNA): TGTGCCAGTAGTATAGGGGCGCGACAGACATTTGGGGACACTGAAGCTTTCTTT.

The V call is TRBV29-1, the J call TRBJ2-7; TRBD1 matches 8 bases. This CDR3 region has 12 residues. The germline gives CDR1 SQVTM, CDR2 ANQGSEA. V lost 7 bases and J lost 5; bases outside the gene matches: 7. The CDR3, as DNA: TGCAGCGGACTACAGGGGGACAACGAGCAGTACTTC. Residues: CSGLQGDNEQYF.